A selection of T cell receptor beta chains follows, all from one sample in a study of Ad26.COV2.S vaccination and SARS-CoV-2 variants. Here immunoSEQ multiplex PCR was the method, and the copy in TCRdb shows in-frame clones only, minus some. Of about 350,000 clones listed, 92% are singletons. The starting material was peripheral blood, obtained after recovery from COVID-19. These receptor sequences come from a human donor who had recovered from COVID-19. The CDR3 runs from the conserved cysteine through the conserved F or W. A D gene is named only where the DNA matches it firmly. Some rows mark clone size as missing; the rest say once, few, many or name a class of expanded clone.

j_gene	abundance	d_gene	v_gene	CDR3aa	CDR3nt
TRBJ1-2	NA	NA	TRBV7-2	CASSLDGALGGYTF	TGTGCCAGCAGCTTAGATGGGGCTCTCGGTGGCTACACCTTC
TRBJ1-2	NA	TRBD1	TRBV5-6	CASSLGARTGLGYGYTF	TGTGCCAGCAGCTTAGGGGCCCGGACAGGGCTAGGCTATGGCTACACCTTC
TRBJ2-2	NA	NA	TRBV6-2/TRBV6-3	CASSYAAGELFF	TGTGCCAGCAGTTACGCCGCCGGGGAGCTGTTTTTT
TRBJ2-3	NA	NA	TRBV6-1	CASSEGRAKDTQYF	TGTGCCAGCAGTGAAGGGCGGGCCAAAGATACGCAGTATTTT
TRBJ1-3	NA	TRBD1	TRBV6-5	CASSLDRAGNTIYF	TGTGCCAGCAGTTTGGACAGGGCAGGAAACACCATATATTTT
TRBJ2-1	NA	TRBD2	TRBV11-2	CASSSRLAGAGNEQFF	TGTGCCAGCAGCTCCAGACTAGCGGGGGCCGGGAATGAGCAGTTCTTC
TRBJ1-6	NA	TRBD1	TRBV2	CASQPGQGNNSPLHF	TGTGCCAGCCAACCGGGACAGGGAAATAATTCACCCCTCCACTTT
TRBJ2-2	NA	TRBD1	TRBV29-1	CSVVPTGGLTGELFF	TGCAGCGTTGTTCCGACAGGGGGCCTCACCGGGGAGCTGTTTTTT
TRBJ2-1	NA	NA	TRBV7-9	CASSILPQGYGNEQFF	TGTGCCAGCAGCATTCTTCCCCAGGGTTACGGGAATGAGCAGTTCTTC
TRBJ2-2	NA	NA	TRBV11-2	CASSPQGPGELFF	TGTGCCAGCAGTCCACAGGGCCCCGGGGAGCTGTTTTTT
TRBJ2-3	NA	NA	TRBV19	CASSISPRLDTQYF	TGTGCCAGTAGTATTTCCCCGCGGTTGGATACGCAGTATTTT
TRBJ2-1	NA	NA	TRBV15	CATSRDIGASNEQFF	TGTGCCACCAGCAGAGATATCGGGGCTAGCAATGAGCAGTTCTTC
TRBJ2-1	NA	NA	TRBV9	CASSVDSGALLF	TGTGCCAGCAGCGTCGACTCGGGGGCTTTACTCTTC
TRBJ1-2	once	TRBD1	TRBV29-1	CSAQDRDRGYTF	TGCAGCGCCCAGGACAGGGATCGTGGCTACACCTTC
TRBJ2-2	NA	NA	TRBV29-1	CSASILRTGGELFF	TGCAGCGCCTCAATACTCCGAACAGGGGGGGAGCTGTTTTTT
TRBJ1-4	NA	NA	TRBV7-9	CASSLGGPSNEKLFF	TGTGCCAGCAGCTTGGGGGGGCCGTCTAATGAAAAACTGTTTTTT
TRBJ2-3	NA	TRBD1	TRBV24-1	CATSDRQGYTDTQYF	TGTGCCACCAGTGACCGACAGGGATACACAGATACGCAGTATTTT
TRBJ1-2	NA	TRBD1	TRBV5-1	CASSLGRDRVFYGYTF	TGCGCCAGCAGCTTGGGCCGGGACAGGGTATTTTATGGCTACACCTTC
TRBJ2-7	NA	TRBD1	TRBV19	CASGPGQGRSYEQYF	TGTGCCAGTGGGCCGGGACAGGGTCGCTCCTACGAGCAGTACTTC
TRBJ1-1	NA	NA	TRBV12-3/TRBV12-4	CASSLATGTEAFF	TGTGCCAGCAGTTTAGCCACCGGAACTGAAGCTTTCTTT
TRBJ1-5	few	TRBD1	TRBV7-9	CASSIGTGDQPQHF	TGTGCCAGCAGTATCGGGACAGGGGATCAGCCCCAGCATTTT
TRBJ1-3	NA	NA	TRBV19	CASSYPGPRSGNTIYF	TGTGCCAGTAGTTATCCGGGCCCGCGCTCTGGAAACACCATATATTTT
TRBJ2-3	NA	NA	TRBV7-2	CASSYRGTDTQYF	TGTGCCAGCAGCTATAGGGGCACAGATACGCAGTATTTT
TRBJ2-5	NA	NA	TRBV5-6	CASSRGPQETQYF	TGTGCCAGCAGCCGGGGACCCCAAGAGACCCAGTACTTC
TRBJ2-3	NA	NA	TRBV4-1	CASSQPGWATDTQYF	TGCGCCAGCAGCCAACCAGGGTGGGCCACAGATACGCAGTATTTT
TRBJ2-2	NA	NA	TRBV9	CASSPQKGHGELFF	TGTGCCAGCAGCCCCCAAAAGGGCCACGGGGAGCTGTTTTTT
TRBJ2-6	NA	TRBD2	TRBV4-1	CASSQHTLTSSITSSGANVLTF	TGCGCCAGCAGCCAGCACACCCTGACTAGCTCCATTACCAGCTCTGGGGCCAACGTCCTGACTTTC
TRBJ2-3	NA	TRBD1	TRBV5-4	CASNLRDRGIDTQYF	TGTGCCAGCAACCTCCGGGACAGGGGAATAGATACGCAGTATTTT
TRBJ1-1	NA	NA	TRBV14	CASSPGISGQRLTEAFF	TGTGCCAGCAGCCCTGGTATATCAGGGCAGAGGTTGACTGAAGCTTTCTTT
TRBJ2-3	NA	NA	TRBV7-3	CASSYGLKRSTDTQYF	TGTGCCAGCAGCTATGGACTCAAACGGAGCACAGATACGCAGTATTTT
TRBJ2-1	NA	NA	TRBV7-2	CASSLGGFLGYNEQFF	TGTGCCAGCAGCTTAGGGGGCTTCTTAGGGTACAATGAGCAGTTCTTC
TRBJ1-2	NA	NA	TRBV6-4	CASRRDTLANSGYTF	TGTGCCAGCAGAAGGGACACTTTGGCCAACTCTGGCTACACCTTC
TRBJ2-1	NA	NA	TRBV27	CASSLGYRVSYNEQFF	TGTGCCAGCAGTTTAGGGTACAGGGTCTCCTACAATGAGCAGTTCTTC
TRBJ2-7	once	TRBD2	TRBV6-9	CASSILTSGDGYEQYF	TGTGCCAGCAGTATTCTGACTAGCGGGGACGGCTACGAGCAGTACTTC
TRBJ2-3	once	TRBD1	TRBV19	CASSSGTDPSTDTQYF	TGTGCCAGTAGTTCCGGGACAGACCCTAGCACAGATACGCAGTATTTT
TRBJ2-5	once	NA	TRBV7-2	CASSLAAFSWDF	TGTGCCAGCAGCTTAGCGGCCTTTTCCTGGGACTTC
TRBJ1-5	NA	NA	TRBV4-2	CASSPGGQPQHF	TGTGCCAGCAGCCCCGGAGGGCAGCCCCAGCATTTT
TRBJ1-5	NA	NA	TRBV4-1	CASSPTRTGQPQHF	TGCGCCAGCAGCCCCACCAGGACTGGTCAGCCCCAGCATTTT
TRBJ1-5	NA	NA	TRBV19	CASKAQGSNQPQHF	TGTGCCAGTAAAGCGCAGGGGAGCAATCAGCCCCAGCATTTT
TRBJ1-2	NA	NA	TRBV27	CASSLSETFPGYTF	TGTGCCAGCAGTTTATCCGAGACTTTCCCTGGCTACACCTTC
TRBJ1-2	NA	NA	TRBV6-5	CASSTRGIYGYTF	TGTGCCAGCAGTACTAGGGGAATCTATGGCTACACCTTC
TRBJ2-1	NA	NA	TRBV6-2/TRBV6-3	CASSYRGSVDNEQFF	TGTGCCAGCAGTTATCGGGGATCGGTTGACAATGAGCAGTTCTTC
TRBJ2-1	NA	NA	TRBV6-6	CASSYSLPSLADEQFF	TGTGCCAGCAGTTACTCGCTCCCATCTTTAGCGGATGAGCAGTTCTTC
TRBJ1-1	NA	NA	TRBV4-2	CASSQDRNTEAFF	TGTGCCAGCAGCCAAGATCGGAACACTGAAGCTTTCTTT
TRBJ1-1	NA	TRBD1	TRBV7-8	CASSVRRTGGMNTEAFF	TGTGCCAGCAGCGTAAGACGGACAGGGGGAATGAACACTGAAGCTTTCTTT
TRBJ1-4	NA	TRBD1	TRBV6-6	CASRSGTGDEKLFF	TGTGCCAGCAGATCTGGGACAGGGGATGAAAAACTGTTTTTT
TRBJ1-2	once	TRBD1	TRBV6-5	CASSYSRFRDSYGYTF	TGTGCCAGCAGTTACTCGCGCTTCCGGGACAGCTATGGCTACACCTTC
TRBJ2-5	NA	NA	TRBV14	CASSQQETQYF	TGTGCCAGCAGCCAACAAGAGACCCAGTACTTC
TRBJ1-3	NA	TRBD1	TRBV13	CASSKQGDGNTIYF	TGTGCCAGCAGCAAACAGGGGGATGGAAACACCATATATTTT
TRBJ1-4	NA	NA	TRBV12-3/TRBV12-4	CASSLGGNEKLFF	TGTGCCAGCAGTTTAGGGGGTAATGAAAAACTGTTTTTT
TRBJ2-2	NA	TRBD1	TRBV14	CASSPQGAITGELFF	TGTGCCAGCAGCCCGCAGGGGGCTATCACCGGGGAGCTGTTTTTT
TRBJ1-6	NA	NA	TRBV9	CASSVGPGNSPLHF	TGTGCCAGCAGCGTAGGGCCCGGGAATTCACCCCTCCACTTT
TRBJ2-3	NA	NA	TRBV11-2	CASSLEVGMMSTDTQYF	TGTGCCAGCAGCTTAGAGGTGGGGATGATGAGCACAGATACGCAGTATTTT
TRBJ2-2	NA	NA	TRBV27	CASRKTPTGELFF	TGTGCCAGCAGAAAAACACCGACCGGGGAGCTGTTTTTT
TRBJ2-3	NA	TRBD2	TRBV6-1	CASSVFLAGGSTDTQYF	TGTGCCAGCAGTGTATTCCTAGCGGGGGGTAGCACAGATACGCAGTATTTT
TRBJ2-3	NA	TRBD1	TRBV2	CASKRTGGEDTQYF	TGTGCCAGCAAACGGACAGGGGGCGAAGATACGCAGTATTTT
TRBJ1-5	NA	NA	TRBV6-1	CASSEGQINQPQHF	TGTGCCAGCAGTGAAGGACAAATTAATCAGCCCCAGCATTTT
TRBJ1-4	NA	NA	TRBV4-1	CASRPQATTNEKLFF	TGCGCCAGCAGGCCACAGGCAACAACTAATGAAAAACTGTTTTTT